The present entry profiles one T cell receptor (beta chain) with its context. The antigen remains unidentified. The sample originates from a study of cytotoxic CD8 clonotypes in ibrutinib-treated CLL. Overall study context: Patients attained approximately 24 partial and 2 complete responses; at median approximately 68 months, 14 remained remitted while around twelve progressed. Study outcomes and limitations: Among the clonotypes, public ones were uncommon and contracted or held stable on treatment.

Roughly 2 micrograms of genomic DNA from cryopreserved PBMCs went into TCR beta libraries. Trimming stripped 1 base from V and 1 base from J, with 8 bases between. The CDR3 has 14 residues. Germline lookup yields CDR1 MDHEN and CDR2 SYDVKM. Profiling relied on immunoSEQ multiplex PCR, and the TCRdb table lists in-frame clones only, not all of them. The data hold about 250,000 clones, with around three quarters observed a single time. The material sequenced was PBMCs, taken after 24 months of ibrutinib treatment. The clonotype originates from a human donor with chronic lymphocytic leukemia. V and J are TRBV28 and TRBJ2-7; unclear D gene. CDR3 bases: TGTGCCAGCAGTTTATCCCCCGGTTCCTACGAGCAGTACTTC. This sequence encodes CASSLSPGSYEQYF.